This TCR beta chain was sequenced during a study of blood T cell repertoires in COVID-19. Study in general: Material from acute and convalescent COVID-19 was sourced from the United States, Italy and Spain.

Germline CDR1 SGDLS, CDR2 YYNGEE. The CDR3 loop spans 12 amino acids. With 4 bases removed from V and 10 bases from J, the gap between germline ends came to 12 bases. Patients at the Seattle site were enrolled during active infection and followed longitudinally. The table came from immunoSEQ multiplex PCR; TCRdb's copy has only in-frame clones and leaves some out. The profile shows about 260,000 clones, about 91% of them singletons. This chain links TRBV9 with TRBJ2-1, with D perhaps TRBD2 (6 bases). The origin of this receptor is a person between 18 and 30 years old with COVID-19, enrolled during active disease. Sequencing used peripheral blood. The CDR3: CASSIDGGEQFF. In DNA, the CDR3 is TGTGCCAGCAGCATAGATGGGGGGGAGCAGTTCTTC. The whole variable domain, remainder taken from reference TRBV9 and TRBJ2-1, is DSGVTQTPKHLITATGQRVTLRCSPRSGDLSVYWYQQSLDQGLQFLIQYYNGEERAKGNILERFSAQQFPDLHSELNLSSLELGDSALYFCASSIDGGEQFFGPGTRLTVL.